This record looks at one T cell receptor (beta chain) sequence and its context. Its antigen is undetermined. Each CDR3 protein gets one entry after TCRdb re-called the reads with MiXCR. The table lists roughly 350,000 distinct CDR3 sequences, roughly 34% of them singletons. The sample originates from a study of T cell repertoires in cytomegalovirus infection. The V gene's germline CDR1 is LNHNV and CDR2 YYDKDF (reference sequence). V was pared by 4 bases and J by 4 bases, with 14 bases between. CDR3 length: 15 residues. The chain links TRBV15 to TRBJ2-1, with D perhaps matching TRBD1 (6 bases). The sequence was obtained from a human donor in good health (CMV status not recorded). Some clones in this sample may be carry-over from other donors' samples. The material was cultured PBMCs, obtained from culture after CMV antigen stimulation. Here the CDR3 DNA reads TGTGCCACCAGCACTCGCCTTACAGGGTACAATGAGCAGTTCTTC. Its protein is CATSTRLTGYNEQFF.